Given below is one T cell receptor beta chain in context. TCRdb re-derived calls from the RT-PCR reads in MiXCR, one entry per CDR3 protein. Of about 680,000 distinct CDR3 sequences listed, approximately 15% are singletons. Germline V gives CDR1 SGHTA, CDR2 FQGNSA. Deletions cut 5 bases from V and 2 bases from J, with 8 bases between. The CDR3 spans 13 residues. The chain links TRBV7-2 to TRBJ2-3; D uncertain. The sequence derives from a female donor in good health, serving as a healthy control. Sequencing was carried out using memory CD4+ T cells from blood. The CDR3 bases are TGTGCCAGCAGCCCCGATTACACAGATACGCAGTATTTT. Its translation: CASSPDYTDTQYF. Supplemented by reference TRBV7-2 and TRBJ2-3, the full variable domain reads GAGVSQSPSNKVTEKGKDVELRCDPISGHTALYWYRQSLGQGLEFLIYFQGNSAPDKSGLPSDRFSAERTGGSVSTLTIQRTQQEDSAVYLCASSPDYTDTQYFGPGTRLTVL.